This TCR beta chain was identified during a study of beta chain features in type 1 diabetes. The CDR3 covers 13 residues. The ends lost 6 bases at V and 5 bases at J; junction bases unmatched: 3. Germline V lookup: CDR1 SEHNR, CDR2 FQNEAQ (reference sequence). A few counts support this clone. TCRB transcripts that were expressed got sequenced, as all of the isolated RNA had been reverse transcribed. Sequencing used immunoSEQ multiplex PCR; TCRdb keeps in-frame clones, though not all of them. The repertoire holds 120,000 to 150,000 clones, more than 9% seen once, with 1.3% in the top ten. The chain carries TRBV7-9 and TRBJ2-5, with 10 bases identical to TRBD2. The sequence was collected from a man in his late teens or twenties in good health. Specimen: naive CD4+ T cells from blood. The CDR3 sequence is CASSSGGTETQYF. CDR3 DNA: TGTGCCAGCAGTAGCGGGGGGACGGAGACCCAGTACTTC.